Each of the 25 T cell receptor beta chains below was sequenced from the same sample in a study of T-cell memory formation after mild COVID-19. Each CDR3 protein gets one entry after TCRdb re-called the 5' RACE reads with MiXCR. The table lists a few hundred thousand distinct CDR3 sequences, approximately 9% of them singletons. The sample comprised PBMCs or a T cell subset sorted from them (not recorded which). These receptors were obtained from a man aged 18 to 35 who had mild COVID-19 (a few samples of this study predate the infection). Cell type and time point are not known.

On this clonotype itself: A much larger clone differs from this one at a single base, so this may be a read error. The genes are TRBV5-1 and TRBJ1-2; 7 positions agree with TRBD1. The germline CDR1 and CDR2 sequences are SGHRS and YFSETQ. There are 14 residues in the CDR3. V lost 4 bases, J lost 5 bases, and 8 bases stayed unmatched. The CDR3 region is CASSRYRGTYGYTF. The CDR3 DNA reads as TGCGCCAGCAGCCGGTACAGGGGAACTTATGGCTACACCTTC.

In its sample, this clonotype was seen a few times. The CDR3 spells CASSSTFGNTIYF. CDR3 in DNA: TGTGCCAGCAGCTCCACTTTTGGAAACACCATATATTTT. The chain links TRBV7-2 to TRBJ1-3; D is unclear. Germline assignment: CDR1 SGHTA and CDR2 FQGNSA. The CDR3 has 13 amino acids. V was pared by 4 bases and J by 3 bases, with 7 bases between.

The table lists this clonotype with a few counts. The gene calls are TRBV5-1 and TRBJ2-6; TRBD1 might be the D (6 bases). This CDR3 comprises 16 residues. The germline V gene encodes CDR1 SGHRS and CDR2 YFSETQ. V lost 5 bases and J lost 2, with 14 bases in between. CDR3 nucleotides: TGCGCCAGCAGGATAACAGGGCTCGCTGGGGCCAACGTCCTGACTTTC. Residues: CASRITGLAGANVLTF.

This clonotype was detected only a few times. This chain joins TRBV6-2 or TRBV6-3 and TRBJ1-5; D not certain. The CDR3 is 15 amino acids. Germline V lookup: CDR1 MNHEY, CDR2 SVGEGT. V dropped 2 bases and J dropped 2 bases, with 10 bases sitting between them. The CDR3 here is CASSYGGSRNQPQHF. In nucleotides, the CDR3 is TGTGCCAGCAGTTACGGTGGCAGCCGCAATCAGCCCCAGCATTTT.

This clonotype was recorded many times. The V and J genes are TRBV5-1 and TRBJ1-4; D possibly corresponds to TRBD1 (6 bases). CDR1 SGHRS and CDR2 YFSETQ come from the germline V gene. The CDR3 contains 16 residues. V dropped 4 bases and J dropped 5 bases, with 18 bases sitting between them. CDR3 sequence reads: CASSTYTGTENEKLFF. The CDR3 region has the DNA TGCGCCAGCAGCACGTACACAGGGACCGAAAATGAAAAACTGTTTTTT.

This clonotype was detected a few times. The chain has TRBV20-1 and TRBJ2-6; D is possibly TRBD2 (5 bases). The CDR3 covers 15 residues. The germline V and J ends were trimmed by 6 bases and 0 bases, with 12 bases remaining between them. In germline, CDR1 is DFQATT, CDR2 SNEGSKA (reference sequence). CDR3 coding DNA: TGCAGTGCCAAGGACGGGAACTCTGGGGCCAACGTCCTGACTTTC. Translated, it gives CSAKDGNSGANVLTF.

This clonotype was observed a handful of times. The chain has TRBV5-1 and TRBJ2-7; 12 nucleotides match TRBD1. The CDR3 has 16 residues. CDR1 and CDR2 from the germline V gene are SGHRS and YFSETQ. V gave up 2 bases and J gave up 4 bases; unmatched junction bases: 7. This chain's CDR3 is CASSFGTGGRKYEQYF. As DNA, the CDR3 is TGCGCCAGCAGCTTCGGGACAGGGGGCAGGAAATACGAGCAGTACTTC.

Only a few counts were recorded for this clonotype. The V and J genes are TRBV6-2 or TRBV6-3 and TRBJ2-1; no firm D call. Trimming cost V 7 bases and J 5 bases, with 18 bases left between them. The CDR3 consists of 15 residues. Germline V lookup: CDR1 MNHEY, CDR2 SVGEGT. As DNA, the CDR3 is TGTGCCAGCACCCCGTACGAGCAGCCGAACAATGAGCAGTTCTTC. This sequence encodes CASTPYEQPNNEQFF.

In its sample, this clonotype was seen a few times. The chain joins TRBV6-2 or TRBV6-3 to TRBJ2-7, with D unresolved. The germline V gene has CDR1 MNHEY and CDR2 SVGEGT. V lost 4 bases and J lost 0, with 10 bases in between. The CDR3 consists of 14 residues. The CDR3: CASSFYGSSYEQYV. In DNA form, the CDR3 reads TGTGCCAGCAGTTTTTATGGAAGCTCCTACGAGCAGTACGTC.

The DNA of the CDR3 is TGTGCCAGCAGTTACTCGGTTCTCGGGACTCTATTTGAGCAGTACTTC. Translating it yields CASSYSVLGTLFEQYF. The chain links TRBV6-5 to TRBJ2-7, with D maybe TRBD2 (6 bases). Germline V gene sequence: CDR1 MNHEY, CDR2 SVGAGI. The CDR3 covers 16 residues. V was shortened by 0 bases and J by 7 bases, with 19 bases between the two germline ends.

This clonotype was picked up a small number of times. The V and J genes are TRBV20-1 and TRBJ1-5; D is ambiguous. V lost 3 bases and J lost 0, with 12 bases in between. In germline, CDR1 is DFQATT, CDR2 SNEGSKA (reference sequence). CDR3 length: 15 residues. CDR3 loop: CSARASHYSNQPQHF. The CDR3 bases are TGCAGTGCTAGGGCTAGCCATTATAGCAATCAGCCCCAGCATTTT.

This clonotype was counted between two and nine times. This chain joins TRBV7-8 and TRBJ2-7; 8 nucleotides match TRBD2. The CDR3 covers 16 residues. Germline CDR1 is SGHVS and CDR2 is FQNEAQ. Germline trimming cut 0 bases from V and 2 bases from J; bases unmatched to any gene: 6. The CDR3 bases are TGTGCCAGCAGCTTAGCGCCAGCGGGGGCAACCTACGAGCAGTACGTC. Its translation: CASSLAPAGATYEQYV.

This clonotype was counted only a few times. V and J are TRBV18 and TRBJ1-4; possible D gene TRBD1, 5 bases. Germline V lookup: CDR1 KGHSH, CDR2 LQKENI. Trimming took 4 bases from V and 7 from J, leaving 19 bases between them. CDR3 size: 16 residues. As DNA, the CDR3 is TGTGCCAGCTCACGGAGGATGGGGGGAGTTAGTGAAAAACTGTTTTTT. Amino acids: CASSRRMGGVSEKLFF.

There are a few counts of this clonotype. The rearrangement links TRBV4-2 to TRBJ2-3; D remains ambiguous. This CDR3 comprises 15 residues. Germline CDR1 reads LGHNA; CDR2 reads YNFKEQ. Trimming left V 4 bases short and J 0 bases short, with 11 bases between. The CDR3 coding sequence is TGTGCCAGCAGCCTGCAGTCGTCTAGCACAGATACGCAGTATTTT. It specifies CASSLQSSSTDTQYF.

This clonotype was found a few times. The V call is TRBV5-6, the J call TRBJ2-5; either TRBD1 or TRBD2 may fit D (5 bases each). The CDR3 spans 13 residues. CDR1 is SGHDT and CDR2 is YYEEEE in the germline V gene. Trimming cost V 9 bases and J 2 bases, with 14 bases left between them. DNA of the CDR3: TGTGCCACCAGGGCTGCGGGTCAAGAGACCCAGTACTTC. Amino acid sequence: CATRAAGQETQYF.

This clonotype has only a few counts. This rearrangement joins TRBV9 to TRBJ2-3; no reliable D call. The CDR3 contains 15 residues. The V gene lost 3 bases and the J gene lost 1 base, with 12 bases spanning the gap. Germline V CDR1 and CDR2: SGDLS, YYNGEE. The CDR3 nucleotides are TGTGCCAGCAGCGAGATGTCCGTGGGCACAGATACGCAGTATTTT. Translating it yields CASSEMSVGTDTQYF. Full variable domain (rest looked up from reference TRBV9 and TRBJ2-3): DSGVTQTPKHLITATGQRVTLRCSPRSGDLSVYWYQQSLDQGLQFLIQYYNGEERAKGNILERFSAQQFPDLHSELNLSSLELGDSALYFCASSEMSVGTDTQYFGPGTRLTVL.

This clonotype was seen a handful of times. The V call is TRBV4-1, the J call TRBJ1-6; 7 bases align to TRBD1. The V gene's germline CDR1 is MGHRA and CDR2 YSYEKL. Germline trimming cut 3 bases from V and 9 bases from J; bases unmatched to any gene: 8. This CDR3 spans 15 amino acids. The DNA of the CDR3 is TGCGCCAGCAGCCAGGAGACAGGGAAGGGTTCACCCCTCCACTTT. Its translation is CASSQETGKGSPLHF.

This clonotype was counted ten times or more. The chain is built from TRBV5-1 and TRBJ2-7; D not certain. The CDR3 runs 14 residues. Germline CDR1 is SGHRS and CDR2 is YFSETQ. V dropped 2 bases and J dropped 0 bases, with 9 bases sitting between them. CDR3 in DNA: TGCGCCAGCAGCTTTGCCAGGCCCTCCTACGAGCAGTACGTC. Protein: CASSFARPSYEQYV.

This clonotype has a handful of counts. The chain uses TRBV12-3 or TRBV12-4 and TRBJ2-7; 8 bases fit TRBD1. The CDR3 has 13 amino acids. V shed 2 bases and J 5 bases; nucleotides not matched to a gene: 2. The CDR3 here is CASSLSGGDEQYV. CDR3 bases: TGTGCCAGCAGTTTATCAGGGGGCGACGAGCAGTACGTC.

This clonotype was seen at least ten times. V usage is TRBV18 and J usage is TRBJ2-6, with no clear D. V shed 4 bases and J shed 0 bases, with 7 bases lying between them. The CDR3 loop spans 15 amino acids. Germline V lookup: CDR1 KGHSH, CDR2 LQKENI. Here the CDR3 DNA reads TGTGCCAGCTCACTTCAGAGCTCTGGGGCCAACGTCCTGACTTTC. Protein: CASSLQSSGANVLTF. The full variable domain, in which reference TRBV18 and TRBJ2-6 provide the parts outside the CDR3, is NAGVMQNPRHLVRRRGQEARLRCSPMKGHSHVYWYRQLPEEGLKFMVYLQKENIIDESGMPKERFSAEFPKEGPSILRIQQVVRGDSAAYFCASSLQSSGANVLTFGAGSRLTVL.

Here the CDR3 DNA reads TGCGCCAGCAGCCCTTTAACAGGGGGCCACGGGGAGCTGTTTTTT. As protein: CASSPLTGGHGELFF. This rearrangement joins TRBV5-1 to TRBJ2-2, with 9 nucleotides matching TRBD1. The CDR3 contains 15 residues. CDR1 is SGHRS and CDR2 is YFSETQ in the germline V gene. J gave up 7 bases and V 4 bases, and 8 bases lay outside the gene matches. The full variable domain, its missing parts supplied by reference TRBV5-1 and TRBJ2-2, is KAGVTQTPRYLIKTRGQQVTLSCSPISGHRSVSWYQQTPGQGLQFLFEYFSETQRNKGNFPGRFSGRQFSNSRSEMNVSTLELGDSALYLCASSPLTGGHGELFFGEGSRLTVL.

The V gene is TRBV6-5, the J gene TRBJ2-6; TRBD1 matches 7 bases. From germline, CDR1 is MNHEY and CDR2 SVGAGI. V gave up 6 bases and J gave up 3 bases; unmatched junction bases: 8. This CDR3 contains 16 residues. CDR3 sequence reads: CASRSTGRSGANVLTF. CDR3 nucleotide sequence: TGTGCCAGCAGATCGACAGGGAGAAGTGGGGCCAACGTCCTGACTTTC.

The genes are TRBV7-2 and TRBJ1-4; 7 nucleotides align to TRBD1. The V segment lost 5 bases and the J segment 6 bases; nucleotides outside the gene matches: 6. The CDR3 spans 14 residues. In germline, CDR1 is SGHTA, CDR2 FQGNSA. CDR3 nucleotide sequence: TGTGCCAGCAGCCTCCGGGACAGCCATGAAAAACTGTTTTTT. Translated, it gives CASSLRDSHEKLFF.

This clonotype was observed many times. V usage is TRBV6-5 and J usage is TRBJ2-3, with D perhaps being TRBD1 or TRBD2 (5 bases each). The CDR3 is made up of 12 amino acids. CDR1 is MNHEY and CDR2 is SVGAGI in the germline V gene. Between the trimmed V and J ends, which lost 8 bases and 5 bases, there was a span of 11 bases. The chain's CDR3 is CASGDRRDTQYF. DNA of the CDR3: TGTGCCAGCGGGGACCGACGAGATACGCAGTATTTT.

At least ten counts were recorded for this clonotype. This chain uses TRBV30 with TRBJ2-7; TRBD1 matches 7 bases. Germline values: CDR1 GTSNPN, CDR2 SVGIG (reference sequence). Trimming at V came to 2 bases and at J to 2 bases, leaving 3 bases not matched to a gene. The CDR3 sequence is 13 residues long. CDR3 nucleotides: TGTGCCTGGAGTCTGGGGACAGCCTACGAGCAGTACTTC. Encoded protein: CAWSLGTAYEQYF.